This TCR beta chain is drawn from a study of spatial heterogeneity in lung cancer. Whole-study context: Raw sequencing reads included, on average, more than 8.5 appearances of each unique TCR and UMI combination.

Time point defined: sample taken at primary tumor resection. No cell sorting; template was whole RNA from tumor, lung tissue or PBMC. The donor group consisted of around 70 patients who had untreated, early-stage non-small cell lung cancer. TCRdb independently ran MiXCR on the 5' RACE reads; one entry per CDR3 protein. Of 60,000 to 90,000 distinct CDR3 sequences listed, roughly 13% are singletons. Study outcomes and limitations: Blood contained ubiquitous expanded tumor TCRs more at resection than at follow-up.

As to this clonotype: The antigen remains unidentified.

CDR3 length: 14 amino acids. CDR1 and CDR2 (germline): KGHSH, LQKENI. Between the trimmed V and J ends, which lost 3 bases and 4 bases, there was a span of 11 bases. Here the sequenced sample was PBMCs, taken at surgery. This receptor was obtained from a male donor with early-stage non-small cell lung cancer. The chain recombines TRBV18 with TRBJ2-3; no reliable D call. The CDR3 DNA sequence: TGTGCCAGCTCACCGGGAAGGGATGCAGATACGCAGTATTTT. Its protein is CASSPGRDADTQYF.